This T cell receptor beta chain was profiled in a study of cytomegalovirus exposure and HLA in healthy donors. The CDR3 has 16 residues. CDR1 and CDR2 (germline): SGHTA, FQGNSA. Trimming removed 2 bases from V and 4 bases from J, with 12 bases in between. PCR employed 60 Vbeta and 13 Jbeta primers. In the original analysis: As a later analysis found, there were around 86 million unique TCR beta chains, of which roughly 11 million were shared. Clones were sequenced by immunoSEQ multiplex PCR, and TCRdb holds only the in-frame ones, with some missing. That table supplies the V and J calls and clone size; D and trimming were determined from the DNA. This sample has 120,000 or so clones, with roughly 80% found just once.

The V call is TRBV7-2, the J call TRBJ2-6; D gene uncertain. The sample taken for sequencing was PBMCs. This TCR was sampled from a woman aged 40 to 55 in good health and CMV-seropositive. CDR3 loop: CASSLRLWSGANVLTF. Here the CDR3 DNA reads TGTGCCAGCAGCTTACGGTTGTGGTCGGGGGCCAACGTCCTGACTTTC. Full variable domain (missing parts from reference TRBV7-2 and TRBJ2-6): GAGVSQSPSNKVTEKGKDVELRCDPISGHTALYWYRQSLGQGLEFLIYFQGNSAPDKSGLPSDRFSAERTGGSVSTLTIQRTQQEDSAVYLCASSLRLWSGANVLTFGAGSRLTVL.